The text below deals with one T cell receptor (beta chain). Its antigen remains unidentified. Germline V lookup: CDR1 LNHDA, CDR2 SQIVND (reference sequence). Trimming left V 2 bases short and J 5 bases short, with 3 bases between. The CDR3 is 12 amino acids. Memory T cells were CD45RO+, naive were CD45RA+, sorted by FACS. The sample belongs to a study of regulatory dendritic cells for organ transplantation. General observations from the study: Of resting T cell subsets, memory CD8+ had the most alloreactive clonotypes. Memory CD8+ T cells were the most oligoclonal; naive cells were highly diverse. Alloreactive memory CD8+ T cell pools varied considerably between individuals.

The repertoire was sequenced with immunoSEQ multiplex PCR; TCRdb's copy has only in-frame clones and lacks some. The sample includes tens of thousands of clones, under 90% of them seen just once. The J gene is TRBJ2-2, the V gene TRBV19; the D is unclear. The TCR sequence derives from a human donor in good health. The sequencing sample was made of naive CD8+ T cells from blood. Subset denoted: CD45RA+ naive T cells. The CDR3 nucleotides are TGTGCCAGTAGTATATATACCGGGGAGCTGTTTTTT. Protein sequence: CASSIYTGELFF.